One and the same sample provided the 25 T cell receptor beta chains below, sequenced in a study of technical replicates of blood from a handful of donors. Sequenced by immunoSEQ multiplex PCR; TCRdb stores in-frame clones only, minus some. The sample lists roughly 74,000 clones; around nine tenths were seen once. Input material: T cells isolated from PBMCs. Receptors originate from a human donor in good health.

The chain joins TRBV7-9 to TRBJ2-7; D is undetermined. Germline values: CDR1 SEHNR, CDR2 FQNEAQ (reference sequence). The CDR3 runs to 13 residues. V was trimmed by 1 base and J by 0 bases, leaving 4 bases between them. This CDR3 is CASSLDSSYEQYF. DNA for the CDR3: TGTGCCAGCAGCTTAGACAGCTCCTACGAGCAGTACTTC.

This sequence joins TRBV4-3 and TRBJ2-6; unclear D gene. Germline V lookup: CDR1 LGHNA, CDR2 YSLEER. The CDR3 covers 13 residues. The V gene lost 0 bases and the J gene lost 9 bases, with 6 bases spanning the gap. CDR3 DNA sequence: TGCGCCAGCAGCCAAGAGCGAAACAACGTCCTGACTTTC. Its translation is CASSQERNNVLTF.

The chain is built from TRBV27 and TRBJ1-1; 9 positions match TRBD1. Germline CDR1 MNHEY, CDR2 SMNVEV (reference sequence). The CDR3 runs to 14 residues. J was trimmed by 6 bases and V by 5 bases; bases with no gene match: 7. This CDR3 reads CASSLRGQGSEAFF. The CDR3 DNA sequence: TGTGCCAGCAGTCTAAGGGGACAGGGCTCTGAAGCTTTCTTT.

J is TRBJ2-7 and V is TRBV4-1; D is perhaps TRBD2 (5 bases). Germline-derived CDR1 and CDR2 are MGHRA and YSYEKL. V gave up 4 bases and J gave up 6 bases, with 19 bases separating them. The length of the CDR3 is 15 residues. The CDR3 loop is CASSPYTEARAEQYF. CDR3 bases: TGCGCCAGCAGCCCCTATACCGAGGCGAGGGCCGAGCAGTACTTC.

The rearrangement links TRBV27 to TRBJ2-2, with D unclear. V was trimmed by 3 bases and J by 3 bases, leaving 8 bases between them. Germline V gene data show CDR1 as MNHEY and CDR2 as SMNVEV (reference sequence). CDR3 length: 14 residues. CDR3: CASSFGPYTGELFF. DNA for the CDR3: TGTGCCAGCAGTTTTGGGCCCTACACCGGGGAGCTGTTTTTT.

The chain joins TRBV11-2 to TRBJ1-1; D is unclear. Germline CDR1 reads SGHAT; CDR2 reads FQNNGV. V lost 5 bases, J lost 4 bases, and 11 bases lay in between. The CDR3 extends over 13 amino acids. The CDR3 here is CASSPPVRTEAFF. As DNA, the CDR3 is TGTGCCAGCAGCCCGCCCGTGCGCACTGAAGCTTTCTTT.

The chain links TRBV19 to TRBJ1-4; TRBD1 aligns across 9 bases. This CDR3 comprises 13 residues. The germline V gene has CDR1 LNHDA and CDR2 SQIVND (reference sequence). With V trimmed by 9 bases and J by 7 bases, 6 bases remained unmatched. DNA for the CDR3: TGTGCCAGCCTGGACAGGGGAGGTGAAAAACTGTTTTTT. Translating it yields CASLDRGGEKLFF.

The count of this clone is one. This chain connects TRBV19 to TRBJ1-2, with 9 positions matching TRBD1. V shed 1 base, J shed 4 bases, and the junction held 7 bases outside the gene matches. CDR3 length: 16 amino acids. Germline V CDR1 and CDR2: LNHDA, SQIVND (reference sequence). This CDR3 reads CASSIVPGQGGYGYTF. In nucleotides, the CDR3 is TGTGCCAGTAGTATAGTTCCGGGACAGGGTGGCTATGGCTACACCTTC.

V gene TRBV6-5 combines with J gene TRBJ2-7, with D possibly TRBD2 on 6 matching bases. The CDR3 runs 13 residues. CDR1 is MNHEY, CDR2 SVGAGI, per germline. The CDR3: CSCRRGLSHEQYF. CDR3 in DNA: TGTTCTTGCAGGAGGGGCCTTTCCCACGAGCAGTACTTC.

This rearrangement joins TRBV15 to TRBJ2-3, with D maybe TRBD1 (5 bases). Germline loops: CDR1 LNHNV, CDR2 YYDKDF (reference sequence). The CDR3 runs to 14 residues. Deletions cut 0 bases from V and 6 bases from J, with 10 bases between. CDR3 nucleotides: TGTGCCACCAGCAGAGATAAGGGGCCTGATACGCAGTATTTT. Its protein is CATSRDKGPDTQYF.

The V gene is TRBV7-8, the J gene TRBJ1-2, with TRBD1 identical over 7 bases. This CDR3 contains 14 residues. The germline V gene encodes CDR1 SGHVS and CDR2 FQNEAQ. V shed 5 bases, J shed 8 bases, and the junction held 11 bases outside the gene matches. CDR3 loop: CASSPSTGWHGYTF. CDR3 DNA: TGTGCCAGCAGCCCCTCGACAGGGTGGCACGGCTACACCTTC. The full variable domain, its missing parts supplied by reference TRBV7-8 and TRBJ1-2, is GAGVSQSPRYKVAKRGQDVALRCDPISGHVSLFWYQQALGQGPEFLTYFQNEAQLDKSGLPSDRFFAERPEGSVSTLKIQRTQQEDSAVYLCASSPSTGWHGYTFGSGTRLTVV.

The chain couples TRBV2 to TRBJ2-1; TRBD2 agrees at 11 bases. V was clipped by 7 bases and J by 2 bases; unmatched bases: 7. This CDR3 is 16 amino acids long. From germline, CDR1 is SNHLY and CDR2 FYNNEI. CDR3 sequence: CASKELAGAAYNEQFF. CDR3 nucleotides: TGTGCCAGCAAGGAACTAGCGGGAGCAGCCTACAATGAGCAGTTCTTC.

The CDR3 coding sequence is TGTGCCAGCAGCGTTAAGGACAGGGAGAACACTGAAGCTTTCTTT. Residues: CASSVKDRENTEAFF. The V call is TRBV5-4, the J call TRBJ1-1, with 8 bases that match TRBD1. The CDR3 loop spans 15 amino acids. V was clipped by 4 bases and J by 1 base; unmatched bases: 6. Germline CDR1 SGHNT, CDR2 YYREEE (reference sequence).

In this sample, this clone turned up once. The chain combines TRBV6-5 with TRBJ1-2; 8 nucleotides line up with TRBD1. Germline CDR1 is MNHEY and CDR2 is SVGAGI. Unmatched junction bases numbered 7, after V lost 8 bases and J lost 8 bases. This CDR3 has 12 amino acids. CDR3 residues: CASCSGGVGYTF. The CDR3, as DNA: TGTGCCAGCTGCTCAGGGGGCGTGGGCTACACCTTC.

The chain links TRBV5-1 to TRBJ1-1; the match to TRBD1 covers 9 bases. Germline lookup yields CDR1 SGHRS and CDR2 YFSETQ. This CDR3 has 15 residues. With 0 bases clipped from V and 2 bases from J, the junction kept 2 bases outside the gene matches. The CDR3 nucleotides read TGCGCCAGCAGCTTGGGGGACAGGGTCAACACTGAAGCTTTCTTT. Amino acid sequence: CASSLGDRVNTEAFF.

CDR3 region: CASSYSTRSTDTQYF. CDR3 DNA: TGTGCCAGCAGTTACTCGACGAGGAGCACAGATACGCAGTATTTT. This chain uses TRBV6-5 with TRBJ2-3; D is ambiguous. Trimming pared 0 bases from V and 0 bases from J, leaving 7 bases between. The germline gives CDR1 MNHEY, CDR2 SVGAGI. This CDR3 contains 15 residues.

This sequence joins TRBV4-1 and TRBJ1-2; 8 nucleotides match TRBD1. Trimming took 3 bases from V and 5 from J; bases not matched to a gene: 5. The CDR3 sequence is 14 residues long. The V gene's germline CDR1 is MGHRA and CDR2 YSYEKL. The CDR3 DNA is TGCGCCAGCAGCCACTTGACAGGGGAATATGGCTACACCTTC. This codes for CASSHLTGEYGYTF.

The CDR3 DNA reads TGTGCCAGTAGTCTCGACCAGACTATGAACACTGAAGCTTTCTTT. Encoded protein: CASSLDQTMNTEAFF. The chain couples TRBV19 to TRBJ1-1; no firm D call. Trimming cost V 5 bases and J 0 bases, with 13 bases left between them. The CDR3 runs 15 residues. The germline gives CDR1 LNHDA, CDR2 SQIVND (reference sequence).

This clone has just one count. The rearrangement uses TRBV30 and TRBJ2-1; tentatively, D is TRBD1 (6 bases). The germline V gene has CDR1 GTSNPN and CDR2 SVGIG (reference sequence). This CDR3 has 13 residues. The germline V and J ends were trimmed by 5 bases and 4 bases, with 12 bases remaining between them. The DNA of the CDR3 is TGTGCCTGGTACAGGGAGAATTACAATGAGCAGTTCTTC. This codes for CAWYRENYNEQFF.

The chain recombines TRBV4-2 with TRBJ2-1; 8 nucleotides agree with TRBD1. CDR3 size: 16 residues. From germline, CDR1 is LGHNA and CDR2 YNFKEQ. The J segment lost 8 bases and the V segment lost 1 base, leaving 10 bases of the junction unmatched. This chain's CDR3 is CASSQGEQGGKYEQFF. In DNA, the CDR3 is TGTGCCAGCAGCCAAGGTGAACAGGGGGGCAAGTATGAGCAGTTCTTC.

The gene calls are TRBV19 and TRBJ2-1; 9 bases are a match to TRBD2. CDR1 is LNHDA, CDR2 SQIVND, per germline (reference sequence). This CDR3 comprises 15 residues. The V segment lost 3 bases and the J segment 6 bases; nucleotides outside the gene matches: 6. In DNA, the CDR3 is TGTGCCAGTAGTATTGGCGGGAGGGCCACCAATGAGCAGTTCTTC. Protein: CASSIGGRATNEQFF. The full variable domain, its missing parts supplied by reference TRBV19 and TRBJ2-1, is DGGITQSPKYLFRKEGQNVTLSCEQNLNHDAMYWYRQDPGQGLRLIYYSQIVNDFQKGDIAEGYSVSREKKESFPLTVTSAQKNPTAFYLCASSIGGRATNEQFFGPGTRLTVL.

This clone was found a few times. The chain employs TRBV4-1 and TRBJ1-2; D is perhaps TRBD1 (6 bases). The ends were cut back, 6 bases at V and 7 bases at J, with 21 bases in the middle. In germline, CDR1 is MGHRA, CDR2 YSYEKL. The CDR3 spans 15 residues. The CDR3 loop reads CASRVYGGAVGGYTF. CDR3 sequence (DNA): TGCGCCAGCAGGGTTTATGGGGGCGCGGTAGGTGGCTACACCTTC.

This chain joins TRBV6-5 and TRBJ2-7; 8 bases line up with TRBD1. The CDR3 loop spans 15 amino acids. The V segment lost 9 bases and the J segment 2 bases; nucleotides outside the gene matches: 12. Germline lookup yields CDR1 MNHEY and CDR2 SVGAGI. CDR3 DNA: TGTGCCAGTAAACAGGACAGGGACAGCACCTACGAGCAGTACTTC. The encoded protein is CASKQDRDSTYEQYF.

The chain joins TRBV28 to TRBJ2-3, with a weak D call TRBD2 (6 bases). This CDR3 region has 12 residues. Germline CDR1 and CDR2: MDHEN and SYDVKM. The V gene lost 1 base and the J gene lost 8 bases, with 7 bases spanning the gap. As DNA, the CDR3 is TGTGCCAGCAGTTTATCGGGGGTTACGCAGTATTTT. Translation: CASSLSGVTQYF.

The CDR3 DNA reads TGCGCCAGCAGCCAAGGAGCTAGCGGGAGGGCGGATACGCAGTATTTT. Protein: CASSQGASGRADTQYF. The V call is TRBV4-1, the J call TRBJ2-3; TRBD2 aligns across 12 bases. CDR3 length equals 16 residues. Per germline, CDR1 MGHRA and CDR2 YSYEKL. Losses at the gene ends were 1 base for V and 6 bases for J; bases not matched to a gene: 5.